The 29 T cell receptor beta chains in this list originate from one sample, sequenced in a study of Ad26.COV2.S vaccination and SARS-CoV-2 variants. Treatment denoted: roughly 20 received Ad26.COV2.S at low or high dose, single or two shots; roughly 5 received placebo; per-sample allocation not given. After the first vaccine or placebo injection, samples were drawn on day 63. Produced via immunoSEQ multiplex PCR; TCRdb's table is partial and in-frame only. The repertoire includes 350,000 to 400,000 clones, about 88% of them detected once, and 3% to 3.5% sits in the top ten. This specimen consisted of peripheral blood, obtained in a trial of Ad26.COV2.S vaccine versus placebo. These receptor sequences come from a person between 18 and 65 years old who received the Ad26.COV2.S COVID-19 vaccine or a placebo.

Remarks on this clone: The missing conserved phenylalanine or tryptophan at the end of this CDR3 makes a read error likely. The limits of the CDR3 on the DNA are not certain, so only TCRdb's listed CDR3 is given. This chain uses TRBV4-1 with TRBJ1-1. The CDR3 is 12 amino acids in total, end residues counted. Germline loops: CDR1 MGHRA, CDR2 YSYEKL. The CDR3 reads CASSQVRGTLFC.

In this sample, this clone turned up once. CDR3 nucleotides: TGTGCCAGCAGTTATGGTTCAGGTATGAACACTGAAGCTTTCTTT. This codes for CASSYGSGMNTEAFF. V is TRBV6-5 and J is TRBJ1-1, with D unclear. This CDR3 is built from 15 residues. The germline V gene has CDR1 MNHEY and CDR2 SVGAGI. V gave up 3 bases and J gave up 0 bases, with 11 bases separating them.

In DNA form, the CDR3 reads TGTGCCAGCAGCCAAGAAGGCCCTGGGCCCCAGCATTTT. This encodes CASSQEGPGPQHF. The chain employs TRBV14 and TRBJ1-5; no clear D. V gave up 0 bases and J gave up 9 bases, with 9 bases separating them. Germline-derived CDR1 and CDR2 are SGHDN and FVKESK. This CDR3 region has 13 residues. Combining the CDR3 with reference TRBV14 and TRBJ1-5 gives the whole variable domain EAGVTQFPSHSVIEKGQTVTLRCDPISGHDNLYWYRRVMGKEIKFLLHFVKESKQDESGMPNNRFLAERTGGTYSTLKVQPAELEDSGVYFCASSQEGPGPQHFGDGTRLSIL.

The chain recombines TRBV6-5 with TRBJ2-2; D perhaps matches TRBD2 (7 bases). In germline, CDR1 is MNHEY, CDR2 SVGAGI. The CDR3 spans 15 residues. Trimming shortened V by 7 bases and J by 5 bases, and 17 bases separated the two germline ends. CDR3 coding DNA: TGTGCCAGCACCCTGGGGGGGCCGGGGACCGGGGAGCTGTTTTTT. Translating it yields CASTLGGPGTGELFF.

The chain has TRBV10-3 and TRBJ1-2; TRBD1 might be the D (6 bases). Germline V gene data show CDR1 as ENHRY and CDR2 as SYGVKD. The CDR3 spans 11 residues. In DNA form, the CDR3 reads TGTGCTGCTCGAGGGGGCTATGGCTACACCTTC. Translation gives CAARGGYGYTF.

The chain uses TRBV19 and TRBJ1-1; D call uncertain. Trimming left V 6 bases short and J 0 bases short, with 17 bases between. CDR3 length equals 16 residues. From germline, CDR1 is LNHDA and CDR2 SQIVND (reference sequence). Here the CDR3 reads CASSHNRRMVNTEAFF. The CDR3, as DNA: TGTGCCAGTAGCCATAATCGGAGGATGGTGAACACTGAAGCTTTCTTT. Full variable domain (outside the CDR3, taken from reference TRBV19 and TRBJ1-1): DGGITQSPKYLFRKEGQNVTLSCEQNLNHDAMYWYRQDPGQGLRLIYYSQIVNDFQKGDIAEGYSVSREKKESFPLTVTSAQKNPTAFYLCASSHNRRMVNTEAFFGQGTRLTVV.

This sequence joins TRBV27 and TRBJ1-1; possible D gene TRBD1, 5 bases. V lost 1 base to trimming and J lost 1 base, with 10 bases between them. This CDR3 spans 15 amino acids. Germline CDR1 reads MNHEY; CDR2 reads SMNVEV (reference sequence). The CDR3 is CASSLLGQGNTEAFF. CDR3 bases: TGTGCCAGCAGTTTATTAGGGCAGGGGAACACTGAAGCTTTCTTT.

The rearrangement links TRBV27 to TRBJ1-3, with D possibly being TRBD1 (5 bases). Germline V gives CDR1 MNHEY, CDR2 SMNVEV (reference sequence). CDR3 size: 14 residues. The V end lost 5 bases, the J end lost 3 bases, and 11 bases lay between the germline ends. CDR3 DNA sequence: TGTGCCAGCAGTCCCTGGGGGGGTGGAAACACCATATATTTT. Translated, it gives CASSPWGGGNTIYF.

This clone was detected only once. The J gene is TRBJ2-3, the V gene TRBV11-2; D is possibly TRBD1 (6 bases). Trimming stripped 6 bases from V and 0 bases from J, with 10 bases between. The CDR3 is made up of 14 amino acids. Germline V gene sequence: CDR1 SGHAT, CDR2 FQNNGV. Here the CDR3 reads CASRFGQSTDTQYF. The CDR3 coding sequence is TGTGCCAGCAGATTTGGACAGAGCACAGATACGCAGTATTTT.

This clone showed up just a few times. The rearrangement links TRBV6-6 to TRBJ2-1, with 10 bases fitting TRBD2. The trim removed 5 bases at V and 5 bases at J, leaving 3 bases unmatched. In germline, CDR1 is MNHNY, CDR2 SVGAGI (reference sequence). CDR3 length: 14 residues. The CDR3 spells CASSPSGGNNEQFF. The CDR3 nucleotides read TGTGCCAGCAGTCCTAGCGGGGGCAACAATGAGCAGTTCTTC.

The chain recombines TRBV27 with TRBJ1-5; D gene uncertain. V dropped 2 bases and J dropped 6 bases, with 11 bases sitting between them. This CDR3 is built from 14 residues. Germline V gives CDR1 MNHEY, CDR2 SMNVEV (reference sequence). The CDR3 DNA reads TGTGCCAGCAGTTTACTTCGGGTAGGTCAGCCCCAGCATTTT. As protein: CASSLLRVGQPQHF.

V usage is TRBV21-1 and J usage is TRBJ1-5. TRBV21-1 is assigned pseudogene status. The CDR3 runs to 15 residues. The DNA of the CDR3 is TGTGCCAGCAGCAAGAAGGGTTGGAGCAATCAGCCCCAGCATTTT. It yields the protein CASSKKGWSNQPQHF.

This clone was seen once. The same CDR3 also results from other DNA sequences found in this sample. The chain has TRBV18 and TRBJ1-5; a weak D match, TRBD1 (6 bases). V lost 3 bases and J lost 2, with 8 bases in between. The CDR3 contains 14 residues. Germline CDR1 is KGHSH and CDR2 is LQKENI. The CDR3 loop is CASSPGGGNQPQHF. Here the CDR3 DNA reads TGTGCCAGCTCACCGGGGGGCGGCAATCAGCCCCAGCATTTT.

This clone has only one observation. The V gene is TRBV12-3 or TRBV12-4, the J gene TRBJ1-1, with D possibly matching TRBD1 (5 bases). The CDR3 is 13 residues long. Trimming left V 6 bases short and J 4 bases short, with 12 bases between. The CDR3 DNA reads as TGTGCCAGCAGCTCCCCCGGGACCACTGAAGCTTTCTTT. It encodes CASSSPGTTEAFF.

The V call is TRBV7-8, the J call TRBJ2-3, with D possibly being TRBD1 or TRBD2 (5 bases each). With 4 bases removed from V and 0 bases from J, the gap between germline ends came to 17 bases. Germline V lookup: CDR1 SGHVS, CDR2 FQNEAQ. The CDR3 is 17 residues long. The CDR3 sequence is CASSSSGTPGSTDTQYF. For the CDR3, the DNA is TGTGCCAGCAGCTCATCCGGGACCCCCGGGAGCACAGATACGCAGTATTTT.

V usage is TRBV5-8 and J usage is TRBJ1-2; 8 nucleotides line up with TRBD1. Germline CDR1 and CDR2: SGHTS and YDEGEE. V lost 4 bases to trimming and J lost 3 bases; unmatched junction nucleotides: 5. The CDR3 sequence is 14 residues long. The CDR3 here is CASSRTGIDYGYTF. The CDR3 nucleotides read TGTGCCAGCAGCAGGACAGGGATTGACTATGGCTACACCTTC.

CDR3 DNA: TGTGCCAGCAGCATACCATCACAGGGGAACACTGAAGCTTTCTTT. Residues: CASSIPSQGNTEAFF. This chain connects TRBV5-6 to TRBJ1-1; the D gene is possibly TRBD1 (6 bases). CDR3 length: 15 residues. From germline, CDR1 is SGHDT and CDR2 YYEEEE. V lost 4 bases to trimming and J lost 1 base, with 14 bases between them.

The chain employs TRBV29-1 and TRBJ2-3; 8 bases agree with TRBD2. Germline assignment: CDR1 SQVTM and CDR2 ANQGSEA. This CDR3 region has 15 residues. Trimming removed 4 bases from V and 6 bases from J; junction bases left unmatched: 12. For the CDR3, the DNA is TGCAGCGTTGGAGGGAGCGGGGGAACGGCGGATACGCAGTATTTT. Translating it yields CSVGGSGGTADTQYF.

DNA of the CDR3: TGTGCCAGCAGTTCCCCGGGGGGGCCTCAGAGCGGGGAGCTGTTTTTT. The encoded protein is CASSSPGGPQSGELFF. This sequence joins TRBV6-5 and TRBJ2-2, with 8 positions matching TRBD2. Germline V gives CDR1 MNHEY, CDR2 SVGAGI. This CDR3 comprises 16 residues. V shed 4 bases and J 7 bases; nucleotides not matched to a gene: 11.

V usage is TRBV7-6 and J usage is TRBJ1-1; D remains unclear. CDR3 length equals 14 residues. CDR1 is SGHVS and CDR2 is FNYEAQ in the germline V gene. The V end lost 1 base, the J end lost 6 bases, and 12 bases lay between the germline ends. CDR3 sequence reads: CASSLEGRSAEAFF. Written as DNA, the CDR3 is TGTGCCAGCAGCTTAGAAGGAAGGAGCGCTGAAGCTTTCTTT.

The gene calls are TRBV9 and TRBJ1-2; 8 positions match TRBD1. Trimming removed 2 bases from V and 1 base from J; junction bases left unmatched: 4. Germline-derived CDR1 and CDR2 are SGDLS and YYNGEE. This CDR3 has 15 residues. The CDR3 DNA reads TGTGCCAGCAGCGTTCGGACAGGGAGTAACTATGGCTACACCTTC. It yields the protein CASSVRTGSNYGYTF.

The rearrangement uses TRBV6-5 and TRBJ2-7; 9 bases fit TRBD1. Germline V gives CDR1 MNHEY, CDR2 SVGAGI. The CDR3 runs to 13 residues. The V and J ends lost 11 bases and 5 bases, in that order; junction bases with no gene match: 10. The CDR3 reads CASLEGTGNEQYF. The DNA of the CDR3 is TGTGCCTCCTTAGAGGGGACAGGGAACGAGCAGTACTTC.

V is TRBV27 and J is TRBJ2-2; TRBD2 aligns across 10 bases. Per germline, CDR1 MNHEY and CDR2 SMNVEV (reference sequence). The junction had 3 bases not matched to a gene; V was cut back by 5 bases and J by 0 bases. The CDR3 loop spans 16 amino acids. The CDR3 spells CASSGGLAPNTGELFF. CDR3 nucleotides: TGTGCCAGCAGTGGGGGACTAGCGCCGAACACCGGGGAGCTGTTTTTT.

The CDR3 DNA is TGCGCCAGCAGCTTATCAGGGACTGATGGCTACACCTTC. As protein: CASSLSGTDGYTF. This chain uses TRBV5-1 with TRBJ1-2; D is possibly TRBD1 (5 bases). CDR1 SGHRS and CDR2 YFSETQ come from the germline V gene. The V gene lost 2 bases and the J gene lost 6 bases, with 11 bases spanning the gap. There are 13 residues in the CDR3.

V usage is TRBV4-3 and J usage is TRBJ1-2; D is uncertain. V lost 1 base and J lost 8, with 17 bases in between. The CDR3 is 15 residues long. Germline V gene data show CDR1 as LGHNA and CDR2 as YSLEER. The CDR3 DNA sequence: TGCGCCAGCAGCCAAGGAATTGACCGGGCCCCGGGCTACACCTTC. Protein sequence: CASSQGIDRAPGYTF.

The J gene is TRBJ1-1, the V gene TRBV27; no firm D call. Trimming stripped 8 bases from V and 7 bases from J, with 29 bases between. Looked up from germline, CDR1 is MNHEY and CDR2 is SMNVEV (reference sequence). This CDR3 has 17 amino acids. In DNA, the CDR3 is TGTGCCAGCGGGAAATGGCTACGGGGTTCAAGAGGGATTGAAGCTTTCTTT. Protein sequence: CASGKWLRGSRGIEAFF.

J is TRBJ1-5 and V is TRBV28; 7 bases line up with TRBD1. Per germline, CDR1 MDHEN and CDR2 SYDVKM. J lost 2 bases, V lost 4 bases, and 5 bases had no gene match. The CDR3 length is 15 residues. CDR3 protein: CASSSGTAGNQPQHF. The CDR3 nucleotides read TGTGCCAGCAGTTCCGGGACAGCCGGCAATCAGCCCCAGCATTTT.

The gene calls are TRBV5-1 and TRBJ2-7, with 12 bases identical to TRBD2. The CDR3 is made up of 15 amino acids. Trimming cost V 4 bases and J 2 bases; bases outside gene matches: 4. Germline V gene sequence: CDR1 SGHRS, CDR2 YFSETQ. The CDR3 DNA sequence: TGCGCCAGCAGCGTACTAGCGGGGGGCCCCTACGAGCAGTACTTC. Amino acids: CASSVLAGGPYEQYF.

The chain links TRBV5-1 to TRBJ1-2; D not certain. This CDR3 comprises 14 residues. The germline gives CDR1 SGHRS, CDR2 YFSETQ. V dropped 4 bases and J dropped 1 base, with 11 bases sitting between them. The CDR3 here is CASSHGLVNYGYTF. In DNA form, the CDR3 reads TGCGCCAGCAGCCATGGACTGGTTAACTATGGCTACACCTTC.